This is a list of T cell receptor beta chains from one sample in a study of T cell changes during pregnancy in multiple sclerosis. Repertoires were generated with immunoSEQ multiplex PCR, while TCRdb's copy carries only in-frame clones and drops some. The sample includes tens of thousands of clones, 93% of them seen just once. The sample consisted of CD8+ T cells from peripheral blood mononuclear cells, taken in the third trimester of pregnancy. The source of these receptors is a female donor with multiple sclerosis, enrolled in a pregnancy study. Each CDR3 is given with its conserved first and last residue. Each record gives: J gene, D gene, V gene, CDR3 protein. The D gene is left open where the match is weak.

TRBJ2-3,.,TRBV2,CASSETGTGVSHGGWTDTQYF
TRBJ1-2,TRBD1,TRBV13,CASSLGPRGVDGYTF
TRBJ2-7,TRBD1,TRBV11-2,CASSPRSGTAPYEQYF
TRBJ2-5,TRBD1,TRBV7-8,CASRIPGTDYRETQYF
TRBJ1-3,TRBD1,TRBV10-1,CASTAVGQGAREGGNTIYF
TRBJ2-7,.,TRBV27,CASSLTPGVSYEQYF
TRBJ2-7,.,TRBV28,CASSLGQLSYEQYF
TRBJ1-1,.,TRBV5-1,CASTGAVNTEAFF
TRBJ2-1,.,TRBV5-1,CASSFRSSYNEQFF
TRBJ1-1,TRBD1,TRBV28,CASSLGQGYSEAFF
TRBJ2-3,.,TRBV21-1,CASSGLLRDTQYF
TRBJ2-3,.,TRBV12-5,CASGFPGSDTQYF
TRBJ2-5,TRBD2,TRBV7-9,CASSSPGLDAETQYF
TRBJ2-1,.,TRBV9,CASSVVGSNEQFF
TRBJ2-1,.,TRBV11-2,CASSLQGNGYNEQFF
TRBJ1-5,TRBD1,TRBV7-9,CASSLGDRGQPQHF
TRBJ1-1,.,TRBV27,CASSFSADTEAFF
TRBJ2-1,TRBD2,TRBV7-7,CASSLAGGVNEQFF
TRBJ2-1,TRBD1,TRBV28,CASSFWTGGRNYNEQFF
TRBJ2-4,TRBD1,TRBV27,CASSATGTGGFKNIQYF